This T cell receptor beta chain came from a study of shared clonotypes between healthy human individuals (TCRdb year 2020). With regard to the full study: A couple of women and a few men aged 18 to 49 years were included in the cohort. For each donor, three plates each were used for CD4 naive and CD4 memory, two plates were used for CD8 naive, and one plate was used for CD8 memory. Per donor, leukapheresis produced somewhere between about 0.9 and 10 billion PBMCs. To estimate repertoire size and how much clonotypes are shared between individuals, the study performed deep sequencing of blood TCR repertoires from 4 to 6 healthy adults. Different laboratories and diverse techniques were used to prepare libraries and sequence TCR repertoires, to increase sequencing depth and limit assay-specific biases.

CD8 naive samples were CD45RO-negative cells positively selected for CCR7, giving a CD45RA+CCR7+ population that excluded TemRA cells. The donors were healthy, HIV-negative adults with no recently reported acute infections or vaccinations. Only Caucasian adults living in Nashville, Tennessee, USA were represented among the donors. Blood was obtained by leukapheresis, after which PBMCs were separated by Ficoll-Histopaque density gradient centrifugation and cryopreserved in liquid nitrogen vapor phase. Purity and quantity of every magnetically sorted T cell population were checked by analytical flow cytometry. From each sorted fraction, genomic DNA was isolated and quantified by UV absorbance on a Nanodrop 2000c. As concerns this clone: The antigen this receptor binds is unknown. Within one base of it there is no much larger clone, and no base qualities were kept.

CDR1 MDHEN and CDR2 SYDVKM were looked up in the germline V gene. Trimming takes 6 bases off V and 6 bases off J; junction bases not matched to a gene: 10. Measured from the cysteine to the phenylalanine, the CDR3 is 14 residues long. Just CDR3 DNA is preserved here, 42 bases in frame from base 1. Overall study results and their limits: Sampling was limited to blood, and TCR repertoires in tissue likely differ from TCR repertoires in blood. Estimated clonotype richness was generally larger for naive than for memory subsets. Across four donors, roughly 5% of naive CD4, roughly 3.5% of naive CD8, 2% to 2.5% of memory CD4, and over 0.35% of memory CD8 clonotypes were shared. Rarefaction of sorted-subset datasets indicated incomplete sequencing despite the large sequencing depth. Compared with non-shared clonotypes, clonotypes shared by all four sorted-subset donors had higher generation probabilities. The small number of donors limited the genetic and exposure-history diversity represented. Pairwise subsampling indicated that sequencing depth was expected to affect the degree of clonotype sharing among donors.

Using the deep immunoSEQ assay, TCR CDR3 regions were amplified from genomic DNA by multiplex PCR. For each cell subset, the extracted genomic DNA was distributed evenly across all wells of several immunoSEQ 96-well plates, and each plate served as one replicate. Each replicate PCR for sorted subsets received about 0.2 ug genomic DNA, equal to roughly 29,000 T cell genomes. Purified libraries were quantified with a Qubit 3.0 fluorometer, sized on a Bioanalyzer 2100, and re-quantified with the KAPA Library Quantification kit. Every immunoSEQ 96-well plate was sequenced on a separate single-read 150-cycle Illumina NextSeq 550 flow cell. Per the source publication's procedure: Because the immunoSEQ output held only junctional sequences and lacked quality scores, the filtering could not match the filtering applied to full-length reads. To assign V/J genes and CDR3, sequences were annotated against IMGT germline references using PyIR, a Python wrapper for IgBLAST v1.9. Reads were filtered out if the reads had weak V/J assignments (E-value above 1e-6), no CDR3, stop codons, out-of-frame junctions, or ambiguous translated residues. V3J clonotypes were defined as sequences sharing the same inferred V gene, J gene, and CDR3 amino acid sequence. The percentage overlap between two repertoires was calculated by dividing the number of shared unique clonotypes by the size of the smaller repertoire. Richness of each repertoire was evaluated using RTK rarefaction, the Chao1 estimator, and Recon v2.1 estimates of unobserved clonotypes. For all TCRbeta clonotypes obtained by the gDNA method from a handful of donors, generation probabilities were computed with OLGA. TCRdb took over this immuneACCESS table, retaining in-frame rearrangements with V and J assigned. Such tables are incomplete; in checked studies, under half of the missing clones stem from an unresolved V gene, and the remainder is unexplained. That table supplies the V and J calls and clone size; D and trimming were determined from the DNA. The sample yields about 2.2 million clones; just over 90% were counted once. Jointly, the top ten make up about 1.7% of the sample.

The sequencing sample was made of naive CD8+ T cells from PBMCs. Sample cell subset or site, as interpreted from the label and publication: CD45RA+CCR7+. This chain joins TRBV28 to TRBJ2-7, and 8 junction bases match TRBD1. The receptor was isolated from a man aged 18 to 30 in good health. Some clones in this sample may be carry-over from other donors' samples. The DNA reads as follows: TGTGCCAGCAGGAGGACAGGGAGTAAGTTCGAGCAGTACTTC. Its product reads: CASRRTGSKFEQYF.